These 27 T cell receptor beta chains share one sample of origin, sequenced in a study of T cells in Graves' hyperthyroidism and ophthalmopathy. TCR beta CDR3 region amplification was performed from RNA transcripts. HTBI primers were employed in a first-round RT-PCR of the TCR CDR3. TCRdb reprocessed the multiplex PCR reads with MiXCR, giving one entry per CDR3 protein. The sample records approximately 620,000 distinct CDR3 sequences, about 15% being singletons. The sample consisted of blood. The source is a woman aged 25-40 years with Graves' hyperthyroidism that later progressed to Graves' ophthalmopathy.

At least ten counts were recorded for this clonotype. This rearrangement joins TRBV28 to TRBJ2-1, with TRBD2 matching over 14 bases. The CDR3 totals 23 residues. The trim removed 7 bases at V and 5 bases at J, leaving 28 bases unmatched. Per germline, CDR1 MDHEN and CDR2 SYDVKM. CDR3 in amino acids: CASTVVIFPGLAGVRVGHNEQFF. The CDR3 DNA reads TGTGCCAGCACCGTGGTTATTTTCCCGGGACTAGCGGGAGTAAGGGTAGGACACAATGAGCAGTTCTTC.

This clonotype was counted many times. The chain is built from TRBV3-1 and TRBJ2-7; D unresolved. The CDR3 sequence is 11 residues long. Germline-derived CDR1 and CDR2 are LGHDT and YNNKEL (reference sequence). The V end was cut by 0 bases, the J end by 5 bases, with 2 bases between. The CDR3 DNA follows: TGTGCCAGCAGCCAAGAGGACGAGCAGTACTTC. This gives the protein CASSQEDEQYF.

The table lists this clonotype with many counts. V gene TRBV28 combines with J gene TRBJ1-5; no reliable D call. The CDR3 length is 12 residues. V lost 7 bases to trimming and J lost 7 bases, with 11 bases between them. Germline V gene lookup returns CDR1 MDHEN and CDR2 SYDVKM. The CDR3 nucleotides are TGTGCCAGCACCGTGTCGGGACAGCCCCAGCATTTT. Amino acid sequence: CASTVSGQPQHF.

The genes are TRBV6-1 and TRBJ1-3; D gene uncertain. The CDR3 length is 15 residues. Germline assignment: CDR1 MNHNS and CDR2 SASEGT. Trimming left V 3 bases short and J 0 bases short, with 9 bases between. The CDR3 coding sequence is TGTGCCAGCAGTGAGATATCGGGCTCTGGAAACACCATATATTTT. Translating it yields CASSEISGSGNTIYF.

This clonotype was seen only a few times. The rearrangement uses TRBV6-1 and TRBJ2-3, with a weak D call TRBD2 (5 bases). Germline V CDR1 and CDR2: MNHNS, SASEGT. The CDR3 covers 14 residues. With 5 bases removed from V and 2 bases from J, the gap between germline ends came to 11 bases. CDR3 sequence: CASSLLGDTDTQYF. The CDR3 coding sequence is TGTGCCAGCAGTTTATTGGGAGACACAGATACGCAGTATTTT.

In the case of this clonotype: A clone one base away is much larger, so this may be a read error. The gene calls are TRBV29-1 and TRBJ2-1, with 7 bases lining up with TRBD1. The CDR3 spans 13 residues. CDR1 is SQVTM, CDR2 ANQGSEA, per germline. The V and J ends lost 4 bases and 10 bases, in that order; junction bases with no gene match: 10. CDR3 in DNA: TGCAGCGTTGGACAGGGTACAGTCAAGGAGCAGTTCTTC. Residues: CSVGQGTVKEQFF.

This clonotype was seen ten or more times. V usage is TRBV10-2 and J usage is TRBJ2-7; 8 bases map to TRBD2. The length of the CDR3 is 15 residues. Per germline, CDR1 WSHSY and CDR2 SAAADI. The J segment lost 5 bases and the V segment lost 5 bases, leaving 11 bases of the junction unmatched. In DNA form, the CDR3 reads TGCGCCAGCAGTAATGACGGGGGGGGGGTCCACGAGCAGTACTTC. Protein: CASSNDGGGVHEQYF.

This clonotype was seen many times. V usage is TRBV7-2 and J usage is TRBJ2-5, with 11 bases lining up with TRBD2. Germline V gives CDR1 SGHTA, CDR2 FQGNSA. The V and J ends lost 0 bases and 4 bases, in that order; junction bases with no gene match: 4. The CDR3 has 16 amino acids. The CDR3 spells CASSLASGLAGETQYF. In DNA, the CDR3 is TGTGCCAGCAGCTTAGCCTCAGGACTAGCGGGAGAGACCCAGTACTTC.

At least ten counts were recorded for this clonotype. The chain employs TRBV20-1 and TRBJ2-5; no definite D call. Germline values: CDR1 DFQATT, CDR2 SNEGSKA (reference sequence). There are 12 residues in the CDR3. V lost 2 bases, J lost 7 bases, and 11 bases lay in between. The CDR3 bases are TGCAGTGCTAGAAGGAGCCTAGGGACCCAGTACTTC. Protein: CSARRSLGTQYF.

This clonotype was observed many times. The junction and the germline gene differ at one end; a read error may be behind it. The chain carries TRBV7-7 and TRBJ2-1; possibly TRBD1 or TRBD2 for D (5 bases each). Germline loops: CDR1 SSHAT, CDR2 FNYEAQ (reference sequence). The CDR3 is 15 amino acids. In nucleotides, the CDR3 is TGTGCTAGCAGCAGAACCGGGACGGGAAACAATGAGCAGTTCTTC. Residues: CASSRTGTGNNEQFF.

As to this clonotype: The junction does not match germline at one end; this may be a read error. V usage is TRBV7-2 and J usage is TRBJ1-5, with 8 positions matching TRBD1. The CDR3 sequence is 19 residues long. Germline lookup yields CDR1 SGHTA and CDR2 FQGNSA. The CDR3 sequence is CASSLILVRQGSDNQPQRF. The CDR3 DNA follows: TGTGCCAGCAGCTTAATCCTGGTGAGACAGGGGAGTGACAATCAGCCCCAGCGTTTT.

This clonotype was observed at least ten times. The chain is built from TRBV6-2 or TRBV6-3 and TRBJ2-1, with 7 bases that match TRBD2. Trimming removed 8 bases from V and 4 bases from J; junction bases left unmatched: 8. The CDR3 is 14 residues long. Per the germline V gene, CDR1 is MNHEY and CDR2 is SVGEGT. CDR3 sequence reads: CASGEGPTYNEQFF. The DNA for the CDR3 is TGTGCCAGCGGGGAGGGACCTACTTACAATGAGCAGTTCTTC.

The CDR3 region is CSAGLDSGANVLTF. DNA of the CDR3: TGCAGTGCGGGTCTGGACTCTGGGGCCAACGTCCTGACTTTC. The chain carries TRBV20-1 and TRBJ2-6; D not certain. Germline V lookup: CDR1 DFQATT, CDR2 SNEGSKA (reference sequence). The CDR3 runs 14 residues. V was cut by 6 bases and J by 0 bases, with 9 bases left in between.

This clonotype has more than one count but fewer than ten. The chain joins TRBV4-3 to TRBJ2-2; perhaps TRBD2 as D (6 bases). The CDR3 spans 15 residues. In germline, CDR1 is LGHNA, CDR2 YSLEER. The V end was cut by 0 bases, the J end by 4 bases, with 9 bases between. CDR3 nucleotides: TGCGCCAGCAGCCAAGATTTGGGAGGCACCGGGGAGCTGTTTTTT. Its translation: CASSQDLGGTGELFF.

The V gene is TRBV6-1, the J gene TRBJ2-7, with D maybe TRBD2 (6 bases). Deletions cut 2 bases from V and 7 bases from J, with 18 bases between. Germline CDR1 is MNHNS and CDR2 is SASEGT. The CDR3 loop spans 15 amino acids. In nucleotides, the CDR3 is TGTGCCAGCAGTGAAACGGCTAGCGTGAGCCGGGAGCAGTACTTC. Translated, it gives CASSETASVSREQYF.

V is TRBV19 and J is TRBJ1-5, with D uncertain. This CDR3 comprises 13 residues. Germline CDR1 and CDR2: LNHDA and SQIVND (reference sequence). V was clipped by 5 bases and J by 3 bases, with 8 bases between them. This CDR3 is CASSPRTNQPQHF. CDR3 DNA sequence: TGTGCCAGTAGTCCAAGGACCAATCAGCCCCAGCATTTT.

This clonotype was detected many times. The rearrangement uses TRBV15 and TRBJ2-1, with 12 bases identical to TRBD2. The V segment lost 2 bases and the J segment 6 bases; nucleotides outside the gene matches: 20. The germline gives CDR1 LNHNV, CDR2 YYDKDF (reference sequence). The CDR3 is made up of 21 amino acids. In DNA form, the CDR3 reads TGTGCCACCAGCAGATTAATTCTCGGTGAGGCTAGCGGGAGGGCCGCCAATGAGCAGTTCTTC. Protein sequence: CATSRLILGEASGRAANEQFF.

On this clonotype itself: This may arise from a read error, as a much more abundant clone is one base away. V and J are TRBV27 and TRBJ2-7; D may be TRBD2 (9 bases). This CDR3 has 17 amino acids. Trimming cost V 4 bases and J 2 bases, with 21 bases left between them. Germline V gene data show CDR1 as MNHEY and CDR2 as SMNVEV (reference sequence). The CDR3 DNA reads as TGTGCCAGCAGTTCCACGGGACAGGTAGCGGGAGCCTACGAGCAGTACTTC. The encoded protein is CASSSTGQVAGAYEQYF.

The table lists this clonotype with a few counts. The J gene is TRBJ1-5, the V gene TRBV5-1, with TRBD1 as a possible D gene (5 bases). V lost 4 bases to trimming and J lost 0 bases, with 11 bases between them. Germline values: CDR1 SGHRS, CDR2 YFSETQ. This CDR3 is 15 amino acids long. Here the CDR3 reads CASSPGVDSNQPQHF. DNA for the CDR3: TGCGCCAGCAGCCCGGGGGTTGATAGCAATCAGCCCCAGCATTTT.

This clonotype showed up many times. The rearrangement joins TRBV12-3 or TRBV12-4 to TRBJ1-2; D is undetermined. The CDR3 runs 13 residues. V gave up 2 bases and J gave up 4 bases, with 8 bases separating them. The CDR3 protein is CASSLKNPYGYTF. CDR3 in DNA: TGTGCCAGCAGTTTAAAGAATCCCTATGGCTACACCTTC.

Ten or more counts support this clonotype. The CDR3 bases are TGTGCCAGCAGTAAGATCCGGGAACGCACAGATACGCAGTATTTT. This gives the protein CASSKIRERTDTQYF. V gene TRBV6-1 combines with J gene TRBJ2-3; TRBD2 is a possible D gene (5 bases). Deletions cut 5 bases from V and 1 base from J, with 13 bases between. This CDR3 region has 15 residues. Germline-derived CDR1 and CDR2 are MNHNS and SASEGT.

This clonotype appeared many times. The CDR3 loop is CAWSWGISGNTIYF. The DNA for the CDR3 is TGTGCCTGGAGTTGGGGAATCTCAGGAAACACCATATATTTT. V is TRBV30 and J is TRBJ1-3; D is unresolved. The V and J ends lost 2 bases and 4 bases respectively, with 12 bases between them. Germline V gives CDR1 GTSNPN, CDR2 SVGIG (reference sequence). The CDR3 has 14 amino acids.

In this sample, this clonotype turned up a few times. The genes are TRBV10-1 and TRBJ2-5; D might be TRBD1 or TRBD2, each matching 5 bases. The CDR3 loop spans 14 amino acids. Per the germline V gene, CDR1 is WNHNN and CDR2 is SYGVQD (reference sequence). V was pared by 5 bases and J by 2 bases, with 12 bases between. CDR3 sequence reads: CASSPLGDQETQYF. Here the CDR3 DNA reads TGCGCCAGCAGTCCCTTGGGGGATCAAGAGACCCAGTACTTC.

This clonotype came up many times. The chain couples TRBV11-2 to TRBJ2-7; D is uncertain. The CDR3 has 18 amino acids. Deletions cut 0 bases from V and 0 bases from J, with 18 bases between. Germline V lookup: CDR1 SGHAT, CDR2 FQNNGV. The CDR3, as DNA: TGTGCCAGCAGCTTAGAGTACCCGACCTACCCGAGCTCCTACGAGCAGTACTTC. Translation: CASSLEYPTYPSSYEQYF.

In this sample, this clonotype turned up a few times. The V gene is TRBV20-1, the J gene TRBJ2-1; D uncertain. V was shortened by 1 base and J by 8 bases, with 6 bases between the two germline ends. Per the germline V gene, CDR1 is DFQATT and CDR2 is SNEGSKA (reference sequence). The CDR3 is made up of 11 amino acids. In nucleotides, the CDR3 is TGCAGTGCTAGAGGTGGGCATGAGCAGTTCTTC. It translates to CSARGGHEQFF.

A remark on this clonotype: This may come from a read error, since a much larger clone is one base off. The CDR3 DNA reads TGTGCCAGCAGTCATCGACAGTGTCGCGGACTAGCGGGTCTCACCGGGGAGCTGTTTTTT. Translated: CASSHRQCRGLAGLTGELFF. The rearrangement joins TRBV6-2 or TRBV6-3 to TRBJ2-2, with 11 bases aligning to TRBD2. Germline values: CDR1 MNHEY, CDR2 SVGEGT. V trimming: 5 bases; J trimming: 4 bases; junction bases outside the gene matches: 18. The CDR3 has 20 amino acids.

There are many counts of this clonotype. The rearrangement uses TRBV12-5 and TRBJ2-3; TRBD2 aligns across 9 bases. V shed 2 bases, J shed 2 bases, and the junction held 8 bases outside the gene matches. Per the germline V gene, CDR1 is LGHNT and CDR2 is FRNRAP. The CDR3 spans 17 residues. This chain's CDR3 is CASGLNPTSGLTDTQYF. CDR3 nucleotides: TGTGCTAGTGGTTTGAACCCGACTAGCGGTCTCACAGATACGCAGTATTTT.